This TCR beta chain appears in the sequencing data of a study of cytomegalovirus exposure and HLA in healthy donors. The overall study: Around 79 million unique TCRs, all from HLA-typed donors, were included in an early release of the data.

At sampling all donors were nominally healthy, likely with unrecorded immune exposures. About this clone itself: Its specificity is not known. The junction departs from germline at one end; a sequencing error may be responsible.

Broader study findings: About 180 TCR beta chains were listed as cytomegalovirus-associated. It was reported that TCR beta sequences correctly inferred the HLA-A and HLA-B alleles for most subjects.

Germline V gives CDR1 SGHAT, CDR2 FQNNGV. CDR3 length equals 16 residues. The PCR made use of 60 Vbeta and 13 Jbeta primers. TCRdb keeps only in-frame clones here, not all; method: immunoSEQ multiplex PCR. Among some 150,000 clones listed, around three quarters were seen once. The sample was PBMCs. V gene TRBV11-2 combines with J gene TRBJ2-7; 10 bases map to TRBD1. The TCR was taken from a man aged 25-40 years in good health and CMV-seropositive. The CDR3 DNA sequence: TGTGCCAGCAGCCTTAACCCGACAGGGGGCTCCTCCGAGCAGTACTTC. Protein: CASSLNPTGGSSEQYF. The full variable domain, rest sourced from reference TRBV11-2 and TRBJ2-7, is EAGVAQSPRYKIIEKRQSVAFWCNPISGHATLYWYQQILGQGPKLLIQFQNNGVVDDSQLPKDRFSAERLKGVDSTLKIQPAKLEDSAVYLCASSLNPTGGSSEQYFGPGTRLTVT.